This TCR beta chain was profiled in a study of long-term antiretroviral therapy in people with HIV. Findings of the study overall: In samples taken after ART, diversity increased but remained below transplant donor control levels. Controls exceeded HIV repertoires in CDR3 length range.

Assay version v3.0 of immunoSEQ was used, and it was run at survey level. Libraries were prepared by immunoSEQ multiplex PCR; TCRdb keeps only in-frame clonotypes and omits some of them. The sample yields roughly 30,000 clones, nearly 95% seen once. For this clone: Its antigen is undetermined.

The specimen comprised unsorted PBMCs, sampled roughly 6.2 years after starting antiretroviral therapy. The clonotype was recovered from a man younger than 45 with HIV.

For the CDR3, the DNA is TGTGCCAGTAGTCCCGGGACTAGCGGAACCTACGAGCAGTACTTC. Translating gives CASSPGTSGTYEQYF. The rearrangement joins TRBV19 to TRBJ2-7, with 11 bases aligning to TRBD2. Germline V gene lookup returns CDR1 LNHDA and CDR2 SQIVND (reference sequence). The J segment lost 2 bases and the V segment lost 5 bases, leaving 5 bases of the junction unmatched. The CDR3 consists of 15 residues.